The present T cell receptor beta chain was sequenced within a study of blood T cell repertoires in COVID-19. Study overall: Samples representing acute and convalescent COVID-19 were sourced from the United States, Italy and Spain. Nucleic acid was either cDNA or gDNA, and it came from T cells, B-cell-depleted T cells, or PBMCs.

The assay was immunoSEQ multiplex PCR, and TCRdb's table has in-frame clones only and misses some. The sample records 180,000 or so clones, approximately 83% being singletons. This clone appeared a single time. CDR1 is MGHRA, CDR2 YSYEKL, per germline. Trimming stripped 1 base from V and 11 bases from J, with 8 bases between. The CDR3 has 12 residues. The rearrangement uses TRBV4-1 and TRBJ1-4; no clear D. This receptor was obtained from a man aged 55 to 69 with acute or convalescent COVID-19. The sequencing sample was made of peripheral blood. The CDR3 loop reads CASSQAGGKLFF. The DNA for the CDR3 is TGCGCCAGCAGCCAAGCCGGAGGGAAACTGTTTTTT.